These 31 T cell receptor beta chains share one sample of origin, sequenced in a study of low-dose radiotherapy and immunotherapy resistance in tumors. TRAV- and TRBV-specific primers were used for first-strand cDNA, which covered alpha and beta chains. Using a constant-region primer together with a V-primer adapter, TCRs were subjected to approximately 20 PCR cycles of amplification. TCRdb itself ran the reads through MiXCR, one entry per CDR3 protein. Of roughly 17,000 distinct CDR3 sequences listed, about 70% are singletons. Source of these receptors: a human donor with advanced metastatic prostate, ovarian, gallbladder or colorectal cancer (not recorded which). This table probably holds off-target reads from a library built for another chain.

This clonotype was detected once. CDR3 in amino acids: CASSQAPGFEAFF. CDR3 in DNA: TGTGCCAGCAGCCAAGCTCCAGGATTCGAAGCTTTCTTT. V is TRBV14 and J is TRBJ1-1, with D uncertain. Trimming cost V 1 base and J 8 bases, with 11 bases left between them. The CDR3 runs 13 residues. The germline V gene has CDR1 SGHDN and CDR2 FVKESK.

V usage is TRBV10-3 and J usage is TRBJ2-5; the match to TRBD2 covers 8 bases. Germline V gives CDR1 ENHRY, CDR2 SYGVKD. Trimming at V came to 0 bases and at J to 3 bases, leaving 9 bases not matched to a gene. The CDR3 contains 17 residues. The CDR3 region has the DNA TGTGCCATCAGTGAGTCAGTAGGCGGGAGGAGGGAAGAGACCCAGTACTTC. Protein sequence: CAISESVGGRREETQYF.

A single count supports this clonotype. This chain joins TRBV28 and TRBJ2-7; 12 bases fit TRBD2. This CDR3 comprises 16 residues. CDR1 is MDHEN, CDR2 SYDVKM, per germline. Trimming took 6 bases from V and 2 from J; bases not matched to a gene: 8. The DNA of the CDR3 is TGTGCCAGCAGGGAACTACTAGCGGGAGGCGCCTACGAGCAGTACTTC. Translation gives CASRELLAGGAYEQYF.

The chain employs TRBV28 and TRBJ2-3; no clear D. The V end was cut by 2 bases, the J end by 0 bases, with 9 bases between. CDR1 is MDHEN, CDR2 SYDVKM, per germline. CDR3 size: 15 residues. The CDR3 here is CASSLVVASTDTQYF. The CDR3 DNA sequence: TGTGCCAGCAGTTTAGTGGTGGCTAGCACAGATACGCAGTATTTT.

The rearrangement links TRBV18 to TRBJ2-2, with 7 bases matching TRBD2. The CDR3 spans 15 residues. With 3 bases clipped from V and 4 bases from J, the junction kept 5 bases outside the gene matches. Germline assignment: CDR1 KGHSH and CDR2 LQKENI. CDR3 amino acids: CASSPGGRSTGELFF. CDR3 nucleotides: TGTGCCAGCTCACCGGGCGGGAGAAGCACCGGGGAGCTGTTTTTT. Drawing the rest from reference TRBV18 and TRBJ2-2, the complete variable domain is NAGVMQNPRHLVRRRGQEARLRCSPMKGHSHVYWYRQLPEEGLKFMVYLQKENIIDESGMPKERFSAEFPKEGPSILRIQQVVRGDSAAYFCASSPGGRSTGELFFGEGSRLTVL.

This sequence joins TRBV5-1 and TRBJ2-7; tentative D call: TRBD2 (6 bases). This CDR3 contains 14 residues. The V gene's germline CDR1 is SGHRS and CDR2 YFSETQ. Trimming removed 0 bases at V and 1 base at J, with 8 bases between. The CDR3 region has the DNA TGCGCCAGCAGCTTGGCGGGGGAGTCCTACGAGCAGTACTTC. It encodes CASSLAGESYEQYF.

This clonotype was observed a few times. J is TRBJ1-5 and V is TRBV5-5; D is ambiguous. The CDR3 length is 14 residues. Germline V lookup: CDR1 SGHKS, CDR2 YYEKEE (reference sequence). Trimming stripped 0 bases from V and 6 bases from J, with 10 bases between. As DNA, the CDR3 is TGTGCCAGCAGCTTGGAATGGGGTCTTCAGCCCCAGCATTTT. Encoded protein: CASSLEWGLQPQHF.

This rearrangement joins TRBV27 to TRBJ2-7, with a possible D match to TRBD2 (5 bases). The V end lost 5 bases, the J end lost 7 bases, and 18 bases lay between the germline ends. The CDR3 has 14 amino acids. Germline lookup yields CDR1 MNHEY and CDR2 SMNVEV (reference sequence). The CDR3 here is CASSTDVGVREQYF. The CDR3 DNA reads TGTGCCAGCAGTACGGACGTGGGAGTGCGTGAGCAGTACTTC.

The chain employs TRBV7-9 and TRBJ1-1; TRBD1 aligns across 9 bases. V lost 0 bases to trimming and J lost 5 bases; unmatched junction nucleotides: 4. The CDR3 sequence is 15 residues long. The germline V gene encodes CDR1 SEHNR and CDR2 FQNEAQ (reference sequence). Here the CDR3 reads CASSLAGTGKTEAFF. CDR3 nucleotide sequence: TGTGCCAGCAGCTTAGCCGGGACAGGGAAGACTGAAGCTTTCTTT.

The chain recombines TRBV9 with TRBJ2-1; TRBD2 might be the D (6 bases). CDR1 SGDLS and CDR2 YYNGEE come from the germline V gene. Deletions cut 3 bases from V and 1 base from J, with 14 bases between. The CDR3 loop spans 16 amino acids. CDR3 DNA: TGTGCCAGCAGCGCATTTGTGGGAGGTTCCTACAATGAGCAGTTCTTC. Translating gives CASSAFVGGSYNEQFF.

V and J are TRBV6-2 or TRBV6-3 and TRBJ2-7; D is possibly TRBD2 (6 bases). CDR3 length: 16 residues. Trimming took 5 bases from V and 3 from J, leaving 20 bases between them. The germline gives CDR1 MNHEY, CDR2 SVGEGT. The CDR3 DNA sequence: TGTGCCAGCAGTGAACGCTGGGCGGGGTCTAACTACGAGCAGTACTTC. Its translation: CASSERWAGSNYEQYF.

J is TRBJ1-1 and V is TRBV29-1; 9 nucleotides line up with TRBD1. J was trimmed by 5 bases and V by 6 bases; bases with no gene match: 7. The length of the CDR3 is 13 residues. The germline V gene encodes CDR1 SQVTM and CDR2 ANQGSEA. CDR3 sequence: CSVLGQGWTEAFF. CDR3 in DNA: TGCAGCGTCTTAGGACAGGGGTGGACTGAAGCTTTCTTT.

This rearrangement joins TRBV7-3 to TRBJ2-1; D might be TRBD2 (5 bases). V lost 4 bases to trimming and J lost 4 bases, with 8 bases between them. Germline V gene data show CDR1 as SGHTA and CDR2 as FQGTGA. This CDR3 is built from 13 residues. CDR3 DNA: TGTGCCAGCAGCTCCGGGGATTACAATGAGCAGTTCTTC. It is translated as CASSSGDYNEQFF.

A few counts support this clonotype. The V gene is TRBV6-1, the J gene TRBJ2-1; TRBD1 aligns across 7 bases. Losses at the gene ends were 4 bases for V and 6 bases for J; bases not matched to a gene: 9. Germline-derived CDR1 and CDR2 are MNHNS and SASEGT. The CDR3 is made up of 15 amino acids. This CDR3 is CASSVVSGGSNEQFF. In nucleotides, the CDR3 is TGTGCCAGCAGTGTGGTCTCAGGGGGATCCAATGAGCAGTTCTTC.

The chain links TRBV18 to TRBJ2-1, with a tentative D call TRBD2 (5 bases). The CDR3 totals 14 residues. Looked up from germline, CDR1 is KGHSH and CDR2 is LQKENI. The germline V and J ends were trimmed by 3 bases and 4 bases, with 10 bases remaining between them. The CDR3 DNA sequence: TGTGCCAGCTCACCCCAGTGGGAGTACAATGAGCAGTTCTTC. This encodes CASSPQWEYNEQFF.

The chain joins TRBV9 to TRBJ2-1, with 16 bases identical to TRBD2. This CDR3 contains 19 residues. V lost 6 bases to trimming and J lost 1 base; unmatched junction nucleotides: 10. CDR1 is SGDLS, CDR2 YYNGEE, per germline. The CDR3 sequence: CASTPAGTSGGGSYNEQFF. CDR3 nucleotide sequence: TGTGCCAGCACCCCGGCCGGGACTAGCGGGGGGGGGTCCTACAATGAGCAGTTCTTC.

This clonotype was recorded a few times. One end of the junction does not line up with germline, which may come from a read error. The chain recombines TRBV29-1 with TRBJ1-1, with D uncertain. This CDR3 spans 13 amino acids. Looked up from germline, CDR1 is SQVTM and CDR2 is ANQGSEA. CDR3 coding DNA: TGCAGCGTTGAAGGGTTACTGAACTCTGAAGCTTTCTTT. It translates to CSVEGLLNSEAFF.

J is TRBJ2-2 and V is TRBV19; TRBD2 matches 11 bases. Germline values: CDR1 LNHDA, CDR2 SQIVND (reference sequence). CDR3 length: 17 amino acids. V lost 5 bases, J lost 1 base, and 6 bases stayed unmatched. CDR3 in amino acids: CASSPQGLAENTGELFF. As DNA, the CDR3 is TGTGCCAGTAGTCCCCAGGGACTAGCGGAGAACACCGGGGAGCTGTTTTTT.

This chain joins TRBV29-1 and TRBJ2-7; the match to TRBD2 covers 12 bases. V lost 8 bases and J lost 4; bases outside the gene matches: 6. The CDR3 extends over 13 amino acids. Looked up from germline, CDR1 is SQVTM and CDR2 is ANQGSEA. CDR3 in amino acids: CSTRTSGKYEQYF. CDR3 sequence (DNA): TGCAGCACTCGGACTAGCGGGAAATACGAGCAGTACTTC.

The count of this clonotype is one. The CDR3 DNA reads TGTGCCAGCAGTACAGGGAACACCGGGGAGCTGTTTTTT. Encoded protein: CASSTGNTGELFF. The J gene is TRBJ2-2, the V gene TRBV6-4; TRBD1 is a possible D gene (5 bases). V shed 5 bases and J shed 1 base, with 5 bases lying between them. This CDR3 has 13 amino acids. CDR1 and CDR2 from the germline V gene are MRHNA and SNTAGT.

The chain combines TRBV5-1 with TRBJ2-6; a possible D gene is TRBD1 (6 bases). CDR1 and CDR2 from the germline V gene are SGHRS and YFSETQ. V gave up 1 base and J gave up 4 bases, with 12 bases separating them. The CDR3 has 16 amino acids. This CDR3 is CASSLTGTSGANVLTF. For the CDR3, the DNA is TGCGCCAGCAGCTTGACAGGGACCTCCGGGGCCAACGTCCTGACTTTC.

There are a few counts of this clonotype. The chain joins TRBV20-1 to TRBJ2-2; perhaps TRBD2 as D (6 bases). The ends were cut back, 1 base at V and 6 bases at J, with 12 bases in the middle. The germline V gene has CDR1 DFQATT and CDR2 SNEGSKA (reference sequence). The CDR3 extends over 14 amino acids. The CDR3 here is CSARAGGAAGELFF. The DNA for the CDR3 is TGCAGTGCTAGAGCCGGCGGGGCCGCCGGGGAGCTGTTTTTT.

The chain employs TRBV28 and TRBJ1-3; possibly TRBD1 for D (5 bases). Germline V gives CDR1 MDHEN, CDR2 SYDVKM. This CDR3 contains 14 residues. V was trimmed by 6 bases and J by 2 bases, leaving 11 bases between them. CDR3 amino acids: CASSPGGAGNTIYF. In DNA, the CDR3 is TGTGCCAGCAGCCCCGGGGGGGCTGGAAACACCATATATTTT.

The chain links TRBV28 to TRBJ2-3, with D perhaps matching TRBD2 (6 bases). V was pared by 3 bases and J by 4 bases, with 11 bases between. CDR3 length: 14 residues. Germline CDR1 and CDR2: MDHEN and SYDVKM. CDR3 DNA sequence: TGTGCCAGCAGTTTTGGCAGGAGGGCAGATACGCAGTATTTT. Its protein is CASSFGRRADTQYF.

The chain links TRBV5-4 to TRBJ2-1, with D possibly matching TRBD1 (6 bases). This CDR3 spans 12 amino acids. Trimming stripped 5 bases from V and 10 bases from J, with 13 bases between. Germline V CDR1 and CDR2: SGHNT, YYREEE (reference sequence). The CDR3 DNA is TGTGCCAGCAGTCATACAGGGTACGAGCAGTTCTTC. Protein product: CASSHTGYEQFF. The full variable domain, its missing parts supplied by reference TRBV5-4 and TRBJ2-1, is ETGVTQSPTHLIKTRGQQVTLRCSSQSGHNTVSWYQQALGQGPQFIFQYYREEENGRGNFPPRFSGLQFPNYSSELNVNALELDDSALYLCASSHTGYEQFFGPGTRLTVL.

This clonotype came up once. V and J are TRBV9 and TRBJ2-3; D not resolved. This CDR3 spans 14 amino acids. Germline CDR1 SGDLS, CDR2 YYNGEE. V was shortened by 0 bases and J by 4 bases, with 9 bases between the two germline ends. The CDR3: CASSVGWGSDTQYF. The CDR3 DNA is TGTGCCAGCAGCGTAGGGTGGGGTTCAGATACGCAGTATTTT.

The chain is built from TRBV23-1 and TRBJ2-5; D is uncertain. TRBV23-1 is classed as an ORF, of uncertain function. The CDR3 sequence is 16 residues long. Trimming took 5 bases from V and 2 from J, leaving 18 bases between them. CDR3: CASSTVVGPTQETQYF. The DNA for the CDR3 is TGCGCCAGCAGTACCGTAGTAGGACCTACTCAAGAGACCCAGTACTTC.

The CDR3 sequence is CASSLVVIPGGAETNEKLFF. DNA for the CDR3: TGTGCCAGCAGCTTAGTGGTTATTCCAGGGGGCGCGGAGACTAATGAAAAACTGTTTTTT. This chain joins TRBV7-6 and TRBJ1-4, with 8 bases that match TRBD1. J gave up 2 bases and V 1 base, and 15 bases lay outside the gene matches. This CDR3 is 20 amino acids long. The germline CDR1 and CDR2 sequences are SGHVS and FNYEAQ. Full variable domain (rest looked up from reference TRBV7-6 and TRBJ1-4): GAGVSQSPRYKVTKRGQDVALRCDPISGHVSLYWYRQALGQGPEFLTYFNYEAQQDKSGLPNDRFSAERPEGSISTLTIQRTEQRDSAMYRCASSLVVIPGGAETNEKLFFGSGTQLSVL.

This clonotype was picked up one time. The chain is built from TRBV20-1 and TRBJ2-7; perhaps TRBD2 as D (6 bases). CDR3 size: 16 residues. Germline V gives CDR1 DFQATT, CDR2 SNEGSKA (reference sequence). Between the trimmed V and J ends, which lost 5 bases and 1 base, there was a span of 21 bases. CDR3 in amino acids: CSAGNQGGGTSYEQYF. The CDR3 coding sequence is TGCAGTGCTGGAAATCAAGGTGGGGGGACTTCCTACGAGCAGTACTTC.

V is TRBV6-2 or TRBV6-3 and J is TRBJ2-2; D is undetermined. CDR1 and CDR2 from the germline V gene are MNHEY and SVGEGT. This CDR3 comprises 13 residues. Trimming took 6 bases from V and 4 from J, leaving 9 bases between them. The CDR3 DNA is TGTGCCAGCAGCCTGGACGTCACCGGGGAGCTGTTTTTT. Translating it yields CASSLDVTGELFF.

The table lists this clonotype with a few counts. This sequence joins TRBV14 and TRBJ1-1, with no clear D. Germline lookup yields CDR1 SGHDN and CDR2 FVKESK. This CDR3 has 14 residues. The V gene lost 1 base and the J gene lost 3 bases, with 9 bases spanning the gap. The CDR3 region has the DNA TGTGCCAGCAGCCAAGGAGGGAGGGACACTGAAGCTTTCTTT. This encodes CASSQGGRDTEAFF.